This note documents a single T cell receptor (beta chain) sequence. TCRdb called the RT-PCR reads again in MiXCR, with one record for every CDR3 protein. The sample lists a few hundred thousand distinct CDR3 sequences, more than 35% occurring once. The sample is drawn from a study of patients and donors after allogeneic stem cell transplantation. The CDR3 spans 15 residues. Trimming shortened V by 4 bases and J by 1 base, and 13 bases separated the two germline ends. This rearrangement joins TRBV12-3 or TRBV12-4 to TRBJ1-2; tentatively, D is TRBD1 (6 bases). The specimen sequenced was blood, either unsorted or a sorted T cell fraction (not recorded which). The receptor was derived from a human donor who was either an allogeneic HSCT recipient or a stem cell or donor lymphocyte infusion donor (not recorded which). It is not recorded whose cells these are; they may come from a transplant donor. For the CDR3, the DNA is TGTGCCAGCAGTTACGAAACAGGGATTAACTATGGCTACACCTTC. Translated, it gives CASSYETGINYGYTF.